Described below is a single T cell receptor (beta chain) sequence and its context. CDR1 and CDR2 from the germline V gene are ENHRY and SYGVKD. CDR3 length: 18 residues. J gave up 2 bases and V 4 bases, and 11 bases lay outside the gene matches. TCRdb called the RT-PCR reads again in MiXCR, with one record for every CDR3 protein. The profile shows approximately 720,000 distinct CDR3 sequences, approximately 15% of them singletons. The V call is TRBV10-3, the J call TRBJ2-6; 7 bases are shared with TRBD1. Sequenced sample: memory CD4+ T cells from blood. This clonotype originated in a female donor in good health, serving as a healthy control. The CDR3 DNA reads as TGTGCCATCAGTGCCCGTGGAACAGGGGCAACTGGGGCCAACGTCCTGACTTTC. Its protein product is CAISARGTGATGANVLTF.